This TCR beta chain originates from a study of blood T cell repertoires in COVID-19 (TCRdb year 2020). For the study in its entirety: Collaborator samples came from the United States, Italy and Spain and covered acute and convalescent phases of COVID-19. Deeply sampled blood TCRbeta repertoires from subjects exposed to, actively infected with, or recovered from COVID-19 were included in the dataset. HLA class I and class II types, where available, came from metadata supplied by the sample provider rather than from assay-based typing. Samples came from the ongoing ImmuneRACE study (first 160 participants) plus 1,254 subjects from 6 global collaborators. The material from the prospective study consisted of cDNA or gDNA derived from T cells, B-cell-depleted T cells, or PBMCs. A freely available public database, intended as a resource for researchers studying the immune response to SARS-CoV-2, is where the repertoires were released. Nearly every sample came with metadata listing a de-identified subject ID, COVID-19 status, age in years and sex. Overall study outcomes, separate from this receptor: The quantity of clinical and demographic metadata differed by source and by participant and was supplied without curation.

Samples from volunteer blood donors who had recovered from COVID-19 were contributed by a second Seattle source. The collaborating institutions used their own protocols to collect whole blood in K2EDTA tubes. For TCRbeta analysis, collaborator samples were shipped as frozen whole blood, as isolated PBMCs, or as DNA extracted from either sample type. The immunoSEQ Assay, a bias-controlled multiplex PCR, was used to amplify TCRbeta CDR3 regions from genomic DNA. The original pipeline was this. Within the assay, amplification of reference gene primers was used to estimate how many nucleated cells each sample contained. To quantify the absolute abundance of each unique TCRbeta CDR3 rearrangement, sequence reads were collapsed and filtered. For each sample, productive Simpson clonality was calculated as the square root of Simpson's diversity index over productive rearrangements. What TCRdb holds here is the immuneACCESS table cut down to in-frame rearrangements. Part of the clones is not present; checked against another copy, under half of the missing clones reflect an unresolved V gene, and the others are unexplained. Clone size and V and J calls were adopted from that table, with D and trimming inferred from the DNA. The sample yields more than 300,000 clones; under 95% were counted once. The leading ten clones occupy less than 3.5% of the sample.

Of note for this clone: Its cognate antigen has yet to be identified. No qualities accompany the bases; no much larger clone lies one base away.

CDR1 SGHKS and CDR2 YYEKEE are derived from the germline V gene (reference sequence). Including cysteine and phenylalanine, the CDR3 has 14 amino acids. Of the read, only the CDR3 DNA is kept; its 42 bases are in frame from base 1. Germline trimming: 4 bases from V, 7 bases from J; junction bases outside gene matches: 3. This TCR was recovered from a woman aged 18-29 years who had recovered from COVID-19. Recombination joined TRBV5-5 with TRBJ1-6, and 9 junction bases match TRBD1. Sequenced sample: peripheral blood. The nucleotide sequence is given as TGTGCCAGCAGCCCCGGACAGGGGAATTCACCCCTCCACTTT. This gives the protein CASSPGQGNSPLHF.